A selection of T cell receptor beta chains follows, all from one sample in a study of shared clonotypes between healthy human individuals. Generated by immunoSEQ multiplex PCR, the TCRdb table keeps only in-frame clones and is missing some. The data show 2,500,000 or so clones, roughly 93% seen once. Specimen: naive CD4+ T cells from PBMCs. The receptors come from a man aged 18 to 30 in good health. Some clones in this sample may be carry-over from other donors' samples. Each CDR3 is given with its conserved first and last residue. Each record gives: CDR3 length, D gene, V gene, clone size, J gene, CDR3 DNA, CDR3 protein. The D gene is left open where the match is weak. For some rows the clone size is stated as once, few or many, or as a class when expanded; others skip it.

12,-,TRBV5-6,-,TRBJ2-7,TGTGCCAGCAGCTTTACAGGGAGCGAGCAGTACTTC,CASSFTGSEQYF
15,-,TRBV6-6,-,TRBJ2-5,TGTGCCAGCAGCAATTCAGGGTATACTCAAGAGACCCAGTACTTC,CASSNSGYTQETQYF
13,-,TRBV6-5,-,TRBJ2-5,TGTGCCAGCAGCCCCGGGCTGGGTATGACCCAGTACTTC,CASSPGLGMTQYF
17,-,TRBV18,-,TRBJ2-3,TGTGCCAGCTCACCCATTTTGGACGGACTTAGCACAGATACGCAGTATTTT,CASSPILDGLSTDTQYF
15,TRBD1,TRBV19,-,TRBJ2-5,TGTGCCAGTAGTACGCGACAGGGTCGCCAAGAGACCCAGTACTTC,CASSTRQGRQETQYF
14,-,TRBV7-3,few,TRBJ2-2,TGTGCCAGCAGCTTAATCGGTCCGGGCGGGGAGCTGTTTTTT,CASSLIGPGGELFF
16,TRBD2,TRBV5-1,-,TRBJ2-7,TGCGCCAGCAGCTGGGGACTAGCGGAGTGGAACTACGAGCAGTACTTC,CASSWGLAEWNYEQYF
16,TRBD1,TRBV9,-,TRBJ2-2,TGTGCCAGCAGCGGACGGGACAGGCGAAACACCGGGGAGCTGTTTTTT,CASSGRDRRNTGELFF
15,-,TRBV7-9,-,TRBJ2-3,TGTGCCAGCAGCCCGACAGGTTTAAGGACAGATACGCAGTATTTT,CASSPTGLRTDTQYF
16,-,TRBV7-2,once,TRBJ2-3,TGTGCCAGCAGCTTAGGTGGTAGCGGCTGGGCAGATACGCAGTATTTT,CASSLGGSGWADTQYF
15,TRBD1,TRBV11-2,-,TRBJ1-2,TGTGCCAGCAGACCGTTGGACAGGTCCCGAGGTGGCTACACCTTC,CASRPLDRSRGGYTF